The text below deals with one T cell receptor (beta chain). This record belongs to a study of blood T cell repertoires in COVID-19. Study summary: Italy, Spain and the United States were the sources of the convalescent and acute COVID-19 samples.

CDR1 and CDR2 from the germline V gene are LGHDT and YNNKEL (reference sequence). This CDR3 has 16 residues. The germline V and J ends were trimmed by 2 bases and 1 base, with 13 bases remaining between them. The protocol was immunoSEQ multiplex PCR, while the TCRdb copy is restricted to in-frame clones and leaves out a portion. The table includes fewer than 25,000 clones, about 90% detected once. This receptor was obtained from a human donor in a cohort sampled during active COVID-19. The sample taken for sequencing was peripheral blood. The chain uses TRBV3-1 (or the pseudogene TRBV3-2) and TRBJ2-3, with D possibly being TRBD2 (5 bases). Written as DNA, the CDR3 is TGTGCCAGCAGCCAAAGAAGCGGACCCCGCACAGATACGCAGTATTTT. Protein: CASSQRSGPRTDTQYF.